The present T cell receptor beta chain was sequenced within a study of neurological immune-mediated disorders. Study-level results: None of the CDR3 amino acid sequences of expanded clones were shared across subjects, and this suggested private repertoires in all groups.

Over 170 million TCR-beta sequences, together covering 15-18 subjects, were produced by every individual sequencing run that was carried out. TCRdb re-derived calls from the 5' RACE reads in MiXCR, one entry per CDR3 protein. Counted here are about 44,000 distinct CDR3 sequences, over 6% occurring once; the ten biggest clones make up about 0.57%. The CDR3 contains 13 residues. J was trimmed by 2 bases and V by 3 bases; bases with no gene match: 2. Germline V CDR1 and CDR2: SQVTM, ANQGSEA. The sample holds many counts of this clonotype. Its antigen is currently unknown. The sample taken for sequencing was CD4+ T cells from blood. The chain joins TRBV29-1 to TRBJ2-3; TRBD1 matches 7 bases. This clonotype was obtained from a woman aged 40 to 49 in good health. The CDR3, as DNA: TGCAGCGTTGATACAGGGGCCACAGATACGCAGTATTTT. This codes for CSVDTGATDTQYF.